This TCR beta chain stems from a study of cytomegalovirus exposure and HLA in healthy donors. Overall study results and limits: Under in vitro conditions, a few CMV-associated chains were confirmed as specific for CMV antigens. In a later analysis, TCR beta V- and J-gene trimming was associated with a missense DCLRE1C variant.

Germline V gene lookup returns CDR1 MGHRA and CDR2 YSYEKL. Trimming took off 1 base at V and 10 bases at J, with 16 bases between the two ends. The CDR3 covers 14 residues. A word on this clone: The target antigen is unknown.

Amplification used 60 Vbeta primers and 13 Jbeta primers. The assay was immunoSEQ multiplex PCR, and TCRdb's table has in-frame clones only and misses some. The sample lists 150,000 to 250,000 clones, roughly 85% seen once, with approximately 2.1% in the top ten. V usage is TRBV4-1 and J usage is TRBJ1-1, with TRBD1 as a possible D gene (5 bases). The clonotype comes from a woman in her fifties or sixties in good health and CMV-seronegative. Material: PBMCs. The CDR3 reads CASSQGQQAGVAFF. The CDR3 nucleotides read TGCGCCAGCAGCCAAGGCCAACAGGCGGGGGTAGCTTTCTTT.